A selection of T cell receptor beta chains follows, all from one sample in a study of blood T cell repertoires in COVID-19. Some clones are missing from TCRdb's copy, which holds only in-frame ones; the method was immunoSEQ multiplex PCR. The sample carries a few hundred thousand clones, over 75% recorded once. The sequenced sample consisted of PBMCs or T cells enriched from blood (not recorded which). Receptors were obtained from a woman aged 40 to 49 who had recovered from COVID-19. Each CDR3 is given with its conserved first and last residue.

CASSGTGTGSYEQYF	TRBV11-2
CASSLGQVLATDTQYF	TRBV7-8
CASSQQGAGSPLHF	TRBV3-1/TRBV3-2
CASKVDRDISNEKLFF	TRBV7-9
CSLADRADTQYF	TRBV29-1
CADGVAGTDTQYF	TRBV7-2
CASSPDRGLYNEQFF	TRBV2
CASSFIDRSSGANVLTF	TRBV28
CASSTWAMNTEAFF	TRBV27
CASSQTQGNYGYTF	TRBV3-1/TRBV3-2